This T cell receptor (beta chain) was documented in a study of shared clonotypes between healthy human individuals. Naivety among CD8 cells was defined by CD45RO negativity and positive CCR7 selection, thereby excluding terminally differentiated effector memory CD45RA+ cells. Study conclusions and caveats: Apart from blood, nothing was sampled; tissue repertoires likely differ. Depth of sequencing was expected to influence donor clonotype sharing.

Original data processing: Filtering was not the same, since immunoSEQ gave junction-only sequences without quality scores. Clones were sequenced by immunoSEQ multiplex PCR, and TCRdb holds only the in-frame ones, with some missing. Clone size and V and J calls were adopted from that table, with D and trimming inferred from the DNA. The table includes about 1,900,000 clones, over 85% detected once. The CDR3 length is 17 residues. Germline V gene sequence: CDR1 LNHNV, CDR2 YYDKDF (reference sequence). The trim removed 1 base at V and 3 bases at J, leaving 8 bases unmatched. To note about this clone: The target antigen is unknown.

The chain has TRBV15 and TRBJ2-1; 8 bases are a match to TRBD2. This clonotype originated in a man younger than 35 in good health. Specimen: naive CD8+ T cells sorted from blood. CDR3 bases: TGTGCCACCAGCAGAGGTCAAGCGGGAGACCTCTACAATGAGCAGTTCTTC. Its protein is CATSRGQAGDLYNEQFF. Combining the CDR3 with reference TRBV15 and TRBJ2-1 gives the whole variable domain DAMVIQNPRYQVTQFGKPVTLSCSQTLNHNVMYWYQQKSSQAPKLLFHYYDKDFNNEADTPDNFQSRRPNTSFCFLDIRSPGLGDTAMYLCATSRGQAGDLYNEQFFGPGTRLTVL.